This TCR beta chain appears in the sequencing data of a study of CD8 T cells in ankylosing spondylitis. Whole-study results and caveats: Roughly eight highly homologous variants made up a TCR beta motif that seemed to typify ankylosing spondylitis blood.

The V gene lost 3 bases and the J gene lost 3 bases, with 9 bases spanning the gap. Germline-derived CDR1 and CDR2 are MDHEN and SYDVKM. This CDR3 is 14 amino acids long. Using its own MiXCR run on the 5' RACE reads, TCRdb lists one record per CDR3 protein. The profile shows more than 650,000 distinct CDR3 sequences, 12% of them singletons. This clonotype was picked up many times. The antigen is unknown. Sequencing used blood, either unsorted or a sorted T cell fraction (not recorded which). The chain is built from TRBV28 and TRBJ1-3, with a weak D call TRBD1 (5 bases). The clonotype originates from a male donor with ankylosing spondylitis. CDR3 sequence: CASSFIGVGNTIYF. CDR3 nucleotides: TGTGCCAGCAGTTTCATAGGGGTTGGAAACACCATATATTTT.